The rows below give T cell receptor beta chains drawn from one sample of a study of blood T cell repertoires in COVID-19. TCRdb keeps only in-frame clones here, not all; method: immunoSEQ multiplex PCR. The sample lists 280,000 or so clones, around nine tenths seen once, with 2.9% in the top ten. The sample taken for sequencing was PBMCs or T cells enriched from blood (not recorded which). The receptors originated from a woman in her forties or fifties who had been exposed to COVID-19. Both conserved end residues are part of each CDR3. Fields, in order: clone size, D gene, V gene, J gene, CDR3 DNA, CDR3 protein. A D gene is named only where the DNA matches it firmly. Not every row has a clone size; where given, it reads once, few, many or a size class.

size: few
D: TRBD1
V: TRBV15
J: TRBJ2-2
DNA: TGTGCCACCAGCATCCCGGGACAGGGACAAAGTTCCCTCACCGGGGAGCTGTTTTTT
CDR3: CATSIPGQGQSSLTGELFF

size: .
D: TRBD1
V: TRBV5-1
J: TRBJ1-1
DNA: TGCGCCAGCAGGGTTGAACAGGGGATTGAAGCTTTCTTT
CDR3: CASRVEQGIEAFF

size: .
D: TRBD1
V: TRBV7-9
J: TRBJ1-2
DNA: TGTGCCAGCAGCCCCCGGACAGGGGTGGACTATGGCTACACCTTC
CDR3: CASSPRTGVDYGYTF

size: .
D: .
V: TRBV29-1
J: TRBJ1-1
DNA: TGCAGCGTTGCTGGCATCCTTCTGAACACTGAAGCTTTCTTT
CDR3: CSVAGILLNTEAFF

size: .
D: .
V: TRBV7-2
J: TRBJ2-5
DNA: TGTGCCAGCTCGTCAGGGAAACTGGGCTCTCGAGAGACCCAGTACTTC
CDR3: CASSSGKLGSRETQYF

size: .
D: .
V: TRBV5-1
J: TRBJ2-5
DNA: TGCGCCAGCAGCTTGGTCCCGGTTGGAGAGACCCAGTACTTC
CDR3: CASSLVPVGETQYF

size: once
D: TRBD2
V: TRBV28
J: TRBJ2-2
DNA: TGTGCCAGCCAACGCTCGGGGGGCACCGGGGAGCTGTTTTTT
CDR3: CASQRSGGTGELFF

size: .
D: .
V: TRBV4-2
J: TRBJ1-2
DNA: TGTGCCAGCAGCCAACTGACAGACACACCAGATGGCTACACCTTC
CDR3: CASSQLTDTPDGYTF

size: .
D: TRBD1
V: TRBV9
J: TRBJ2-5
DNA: TGTGCCAGCAGCGTAGTAGGGGGCGGATCGAAAGAGACCCAGTACTTC
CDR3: CASSVVGGGSKETQYF

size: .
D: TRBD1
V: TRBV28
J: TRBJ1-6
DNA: TGTGCCAGCAGTTTAATAAGGACAGGAGATAATTCACCCCTCCACTTT
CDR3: CASSLIRTGDNSPLHF

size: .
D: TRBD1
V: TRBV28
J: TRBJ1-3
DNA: TGTGCCAGCGGGCAGGGGGCTGGAAACACCATATATTTT
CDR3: CASGQGAGNTIYF

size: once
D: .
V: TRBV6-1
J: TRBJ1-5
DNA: TGTGCCAGCAGTGAACTCGGGTATAGCAATCAGCCCCAGCATTTT
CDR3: CASSELGYSNQPQHF

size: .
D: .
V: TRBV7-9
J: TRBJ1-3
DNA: TGTGCCAGCAGCTTCCCGATTTTGGTACGGGGAGATGGAAACACCATATATTTT
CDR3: CASSFPILVRGDGNTIYF

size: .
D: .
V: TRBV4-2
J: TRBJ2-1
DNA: TGTGCCAGCAGCCAAGATGTGGGGACGGGGGTGGTTAGCTGGCAAGTCTTCTTC
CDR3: CASSQDVGTGVVSWQVFF

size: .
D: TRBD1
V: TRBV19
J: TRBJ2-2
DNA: TGTGCCAGTAGTTTCACAGGGGGCGCGGGCACCGGGGAGCTGTTTTTT
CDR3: CASSFTGGAGTGELFF

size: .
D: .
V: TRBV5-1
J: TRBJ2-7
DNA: TGCGCCAGCAGCTTGGCCATCGACTTTTCCTACGAGCAGTACTTC
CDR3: CASSLAIDFSYEQYF

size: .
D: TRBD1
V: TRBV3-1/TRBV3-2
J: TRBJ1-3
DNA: TGTGCCAGCAGCCAAGTCTGGACAGGGAGGACTGGAAACACCATATATTTT
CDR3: CASSQVWTGRTGNTIYF

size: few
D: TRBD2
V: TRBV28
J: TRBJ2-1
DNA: TGTGCCAGCAGGGTGGCGGGGGGGTACAATGAGCAGTTCTTC
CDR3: CASRVAGGYNEQFF

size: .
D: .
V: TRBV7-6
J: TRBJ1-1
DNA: TGTGCCAGCAGACAGGGTTCTCTCGACACTGAAGCTTTCTTT
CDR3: CASRQGSLDTEAFF

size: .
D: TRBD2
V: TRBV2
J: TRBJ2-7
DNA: TGTGCCAGCAGTGGGGGAGGGCTGATCTACGAGCAGTACTTC
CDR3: CASSGGGLIYEQYF

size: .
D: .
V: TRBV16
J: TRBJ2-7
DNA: TGTGCCAGCAGCCAATCAGCCGACGAGCAGTACTTC
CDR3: CASSQSADEQYF

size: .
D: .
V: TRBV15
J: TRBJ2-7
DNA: TGTGCCACCAGCAGAGCGACGGAGGGGAACGAGCAGTACTTC
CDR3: CATSRATEGNEQYF

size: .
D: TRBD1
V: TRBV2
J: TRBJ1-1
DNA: TGTGCCAGCACAAACCAGGGGGGCACTGAAGCTTTCTTT
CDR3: CASTNQGGTEAFF

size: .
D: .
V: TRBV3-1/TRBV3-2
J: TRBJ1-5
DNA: TGTGCCAGCACCCAAGACAGGCTCCCGGTACCCCAGCATTTT
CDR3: CASTQDRLPVPQHF

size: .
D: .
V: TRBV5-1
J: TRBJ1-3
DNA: TGCGCCAGCAGCTGGAACGGCGGGAAAGGGCAAAACACCATATATTTT
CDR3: CASSWNGGKGQNTIYF

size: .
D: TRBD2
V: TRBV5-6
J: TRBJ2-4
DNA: TGTGCCAGCAGCTCGGCGGGAGCGGGGGGGCTGAGTCAGTACTTC
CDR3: CASSSAGAGGLSQYF

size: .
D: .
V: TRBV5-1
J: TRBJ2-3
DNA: TGCGCCAGCAGCTACCGACAGACCACAGATACGCAGTATTTT
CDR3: CASSYRQTTDTQYF

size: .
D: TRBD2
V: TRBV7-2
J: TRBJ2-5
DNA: TGTGCCAGCAGCTTAGTACTAGCGGGGGGTCTCGATCGGGAGACCCAGTACTTC
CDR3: CASSLVLAGGLDRETQYF

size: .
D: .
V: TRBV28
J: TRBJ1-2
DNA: TGTGCCAGCCTCGGGCGAGCGCTAGGGGGCTATGGCTACACCTTC
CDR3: CASLGRALGGYGYTF

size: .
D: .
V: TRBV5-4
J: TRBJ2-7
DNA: TGTGCCAGCAGCTACCGGGGGACCTACGAGCAGTACTTC
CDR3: CASSYRGTYEQYF

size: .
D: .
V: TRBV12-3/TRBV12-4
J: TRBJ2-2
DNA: TGTGCCAGCCACCGGTTCGGGGAGCTGTTTTTT
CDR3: CASHRFGELFF

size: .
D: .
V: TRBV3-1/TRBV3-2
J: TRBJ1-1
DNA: TGTGCCAGCAGCCGGCAGGGGAACACTGAAGCTTTCTTT
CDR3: CASSRQGNTEAFF

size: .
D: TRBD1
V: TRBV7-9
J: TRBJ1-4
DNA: TGTGCCAGCAGCTTAAGGACAGGGGGGACAACTAATGAAAAACTGTTTTTT
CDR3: CASSLRTGGTTNEKLFF

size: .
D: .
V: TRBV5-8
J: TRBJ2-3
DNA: TGTGCCAGCAGCTCTGGACAGAGGACAGATACGCAGTATTTT
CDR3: CASSSGQRTDTQYF

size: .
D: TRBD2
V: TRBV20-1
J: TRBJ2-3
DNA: TGCAGTGCTAGTGGTAGCGGGGGGCGGCGTAGCACAGATACGCAGTATTTT
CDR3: CSASGSGGRRSTDTQYF

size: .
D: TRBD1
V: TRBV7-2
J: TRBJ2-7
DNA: TGTGCCAGCAGCATCAACAGGGGCCCCTACGAGCAGTACTTC
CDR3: CASSINRGPYEQYF

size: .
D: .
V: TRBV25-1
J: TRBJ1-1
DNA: TGTGCCAGCAGTGGGCAGAGTGGAGGGGCAGGTGAAGCTTTCTTT
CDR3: CASSGQSGGAGEAFF

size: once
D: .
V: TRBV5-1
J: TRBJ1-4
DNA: TGCGCCAGCAGCTTCGGCGGTTCTAATGAAAAACTGTTTTTT
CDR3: CASSFGGSNEKLFF

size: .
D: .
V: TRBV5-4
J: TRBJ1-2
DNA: TGTGCCAGCAGCTTGGACAGTTCTAACTATGGCTACACCTTC
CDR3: CASSLDSSNYGYTF

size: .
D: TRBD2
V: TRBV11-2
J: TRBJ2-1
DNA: TGTGCCAGCAGCTTCCTAGCGGGGGGGCCCACTGAGCAGTTCTTC
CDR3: CASSFLAGGPTEQFF

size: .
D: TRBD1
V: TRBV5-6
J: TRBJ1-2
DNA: TGTGCCAGCAGCTACAGGGACAGGGCGGGCTACACCTTC
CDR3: CASSYRDRAGYTF

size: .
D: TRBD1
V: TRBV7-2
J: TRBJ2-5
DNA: TGTGCCAGCAGCTTGGCGGACAGGGGCCTGAAGACCCAGTACTTC
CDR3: CASSLADRGLKTQYF

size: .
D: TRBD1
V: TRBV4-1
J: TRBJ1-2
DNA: TGCGCCAGCAGCCAAGATATGACAGGGGATTTGGAGAAACGTGGGGACTATGGCTACACCTTC
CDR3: CASSQDMTGDLEKRGDYGYTF

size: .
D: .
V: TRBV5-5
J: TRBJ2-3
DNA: TGTGCCAGCAGCTTGGCCGCGGATTTTCAGTATTTT
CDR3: CASSLAADFQYF

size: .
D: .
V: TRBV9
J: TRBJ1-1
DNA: TGTGCCAGCAGCGTAGTCGGGGGGACGAACACTGAAGCTTTCTTT
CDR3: CASSVVGGTNTEAFF

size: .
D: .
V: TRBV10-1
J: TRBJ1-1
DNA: TGCGCCAGCAGTGTATCCTACAGGGAAAATTCGAACACTGAAGCTTTCTTT
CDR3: CASSVSYRENSNTEAFF

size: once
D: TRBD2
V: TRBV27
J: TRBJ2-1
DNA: TGTGCCACCCTAGCGGGGACCAATGAGCAGTTCTTC
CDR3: CATLAGTNEQFF

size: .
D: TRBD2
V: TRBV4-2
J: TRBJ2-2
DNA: TGTGCCAGCAGCCGCTCTAGCGGGGGGCCAACCGGGGAGCTGTTTTTT
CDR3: CASSRSSGGPTGELFF

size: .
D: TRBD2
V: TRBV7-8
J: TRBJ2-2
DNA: TGTGCCAGCAGCTTAGCGGGGGCTTTGACTAGCGGGGGATCCGGGGAGCTGTTTTTT
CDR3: CASSLAGALTSGGSGELFF

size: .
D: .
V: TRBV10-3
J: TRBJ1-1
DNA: TGTGCCATCAGTGACCCTGGCAGAACAAACACTGAAGCTTTCTTT
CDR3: CAISDPGRTNTEAFF

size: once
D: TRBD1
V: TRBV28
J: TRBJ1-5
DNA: TGTGCCAGCAGTTTATTATTGGGGGGACAGCTAATCAATCAGCCCCAGCATTTT
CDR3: CASSLLLGGQLINQPQHF

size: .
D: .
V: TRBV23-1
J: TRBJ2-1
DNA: TGCGCCAGCAGTCACAATAGCTCGGACACGAGGTATGAGCAGTTCTTC
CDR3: CASSHNSSDTRYEQFF